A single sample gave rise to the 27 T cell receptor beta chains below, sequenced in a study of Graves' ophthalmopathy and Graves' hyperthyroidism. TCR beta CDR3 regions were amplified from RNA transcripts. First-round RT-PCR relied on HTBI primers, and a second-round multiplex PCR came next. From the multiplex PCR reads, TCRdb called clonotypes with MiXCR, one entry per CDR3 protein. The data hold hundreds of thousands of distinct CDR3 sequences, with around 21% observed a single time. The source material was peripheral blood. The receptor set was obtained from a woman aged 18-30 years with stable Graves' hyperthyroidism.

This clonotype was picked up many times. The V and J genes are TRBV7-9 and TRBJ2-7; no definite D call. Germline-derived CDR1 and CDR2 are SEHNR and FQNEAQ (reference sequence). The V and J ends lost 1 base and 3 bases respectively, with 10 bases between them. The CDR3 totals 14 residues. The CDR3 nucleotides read TGTGCCAGCAGCTTAGTTTGGTCAGACTACGAGCAGTACTTC. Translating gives CASSLVWSDYEQYF. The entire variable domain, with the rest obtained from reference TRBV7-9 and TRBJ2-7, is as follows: DTGVSQNPRHKITKRGQNVTFRCDPISEHNRLYWYRQTLGQGPEFLTYFQNEAQLEKSRLLSDRFSAERPKGSFSTLEIQRTEQGDSAMYLCASSLVWSDYEQYFGPGTRLTVT.

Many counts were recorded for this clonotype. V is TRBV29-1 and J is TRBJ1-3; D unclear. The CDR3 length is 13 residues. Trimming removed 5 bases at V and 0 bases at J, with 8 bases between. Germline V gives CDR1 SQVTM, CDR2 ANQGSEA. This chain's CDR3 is CSVSRGSGNTIYF. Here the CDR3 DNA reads TGCAGCGTTAGCCGGGGCTCTGGAAACACCATATATTTT.

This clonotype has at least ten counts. The DNA for the CDR3 is TGTGCCAGCAGTAGGAGACAGGCAGGAGTCGAGCAGTACTTC. It is translated as CASSRRQAGVEQYF. This sequence joins TRBV27 and TRBJ2-7; weak D call: TRBD1 (6 bases). Trimming left V 5 bases short and J 6 bases short, with 17 bases between. The CDR3 has 14 amino acids. Germline CDR1 is MNHEY and CDR2 is SMNVEV (reference sequence).

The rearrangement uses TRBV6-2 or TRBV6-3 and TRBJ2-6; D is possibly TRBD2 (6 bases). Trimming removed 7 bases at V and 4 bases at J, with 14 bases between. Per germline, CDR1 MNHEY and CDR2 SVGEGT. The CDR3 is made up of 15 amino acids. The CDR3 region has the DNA TGTGCCAGCATCGGACTACTTCCCGGGGCCAACGTCCTGACTTTC. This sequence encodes CASIGLLPGANVLTF.

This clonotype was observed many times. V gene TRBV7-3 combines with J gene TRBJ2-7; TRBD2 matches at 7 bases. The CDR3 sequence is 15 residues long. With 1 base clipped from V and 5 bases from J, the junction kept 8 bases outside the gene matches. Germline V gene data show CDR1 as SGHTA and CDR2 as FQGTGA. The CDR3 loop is CASSLNAGVANEQYF. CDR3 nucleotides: TGTGCCAGCAGCTTAAATGCGGGAGTAGCTAACGAGCAGTACTTC.

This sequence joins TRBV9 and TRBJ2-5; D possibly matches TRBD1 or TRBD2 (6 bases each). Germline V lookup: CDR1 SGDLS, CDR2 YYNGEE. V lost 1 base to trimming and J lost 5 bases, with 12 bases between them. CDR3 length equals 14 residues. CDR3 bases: TGTGCCAGCAGCGTATGGGGGGCAGGGGAGACCCAGTACTTC. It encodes CASSVWGAGETQYF.

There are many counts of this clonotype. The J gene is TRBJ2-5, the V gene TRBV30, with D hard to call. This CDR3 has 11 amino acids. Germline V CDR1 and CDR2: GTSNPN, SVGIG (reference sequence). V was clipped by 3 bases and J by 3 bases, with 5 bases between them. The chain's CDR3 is CAWRRKETQYF. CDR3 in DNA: TGTGCCTGGAGGCGTAAAGAGACCCAGTACTTC.

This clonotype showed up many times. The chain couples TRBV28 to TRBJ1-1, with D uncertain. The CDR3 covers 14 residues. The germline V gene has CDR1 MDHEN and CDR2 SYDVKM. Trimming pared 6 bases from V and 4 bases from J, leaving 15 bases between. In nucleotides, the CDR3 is TGTGCCAGCAGCCGCGTTTGGGGTTTCACTGAAGCTTTCTTT. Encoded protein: CASSRVWGFTEAFF.

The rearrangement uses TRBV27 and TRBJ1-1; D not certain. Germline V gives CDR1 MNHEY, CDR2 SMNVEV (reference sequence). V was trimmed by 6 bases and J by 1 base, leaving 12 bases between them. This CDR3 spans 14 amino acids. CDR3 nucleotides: TGTGCCAGCAGGGAGGGATTGGGGAACACTGAAGCTTTCTTT. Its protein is CASREGLGNTEAFF.

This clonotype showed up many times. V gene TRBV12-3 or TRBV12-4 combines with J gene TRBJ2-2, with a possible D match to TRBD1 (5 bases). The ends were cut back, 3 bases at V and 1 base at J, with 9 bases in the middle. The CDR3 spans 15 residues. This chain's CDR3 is CASSFNRWNTGELFF. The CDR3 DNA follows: TGTGCCAGCAGTTTTAACAGGTGGAACACCGGGGAGCTGTTTTTT.

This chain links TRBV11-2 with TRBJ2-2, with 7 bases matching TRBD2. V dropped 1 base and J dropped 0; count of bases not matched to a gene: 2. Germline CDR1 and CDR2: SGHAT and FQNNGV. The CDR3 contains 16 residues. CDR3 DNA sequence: TGTGCCAGCAGCTTAGGGGGAGGGTCGAACACCGGGGAGCTGTTTTTT. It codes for CASSLGGGSNTGELFF.

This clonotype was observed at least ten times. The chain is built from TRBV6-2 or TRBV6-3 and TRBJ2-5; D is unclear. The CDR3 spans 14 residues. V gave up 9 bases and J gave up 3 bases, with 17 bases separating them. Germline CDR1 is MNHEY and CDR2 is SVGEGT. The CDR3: CASDQVGREETQYF. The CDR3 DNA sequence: TGTGCCAGTGATCAGGTGGGCCGAGAAGAGACCCAGTACTTC.

CDR3 protein: CASSELTGGSEQYF. The CDR3 DNA sequence: TGTGCCAGCAGTGAGCTGACAGGGGGATCCGAGCAGTACTTC. The chain links TRBV6-1 to TRBJ2-7; 9 bases match TRBD1. The V and J ends lost 3 bases and 6 bases, in that order; junction bases with no gene match: 6. Per germline, CDR1 MNHNS and CDR2 SASEGT. This CDR3 is 14 amino acids long.

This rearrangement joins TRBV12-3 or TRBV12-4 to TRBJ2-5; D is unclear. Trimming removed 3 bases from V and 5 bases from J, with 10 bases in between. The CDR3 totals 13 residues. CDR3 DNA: TGTGCCAGCAGTTTTGGGTCGCAGGAGACCCAGTACTTC. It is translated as CASSFGSQETQYF.

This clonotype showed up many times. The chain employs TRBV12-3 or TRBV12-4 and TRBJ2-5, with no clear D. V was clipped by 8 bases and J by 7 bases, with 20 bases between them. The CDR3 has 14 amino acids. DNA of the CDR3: TGTGCCAGCGCAGTCCGATCGGTAGCTGGGACCCAGTACTTC. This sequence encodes CASAVRSVAGTQYF.

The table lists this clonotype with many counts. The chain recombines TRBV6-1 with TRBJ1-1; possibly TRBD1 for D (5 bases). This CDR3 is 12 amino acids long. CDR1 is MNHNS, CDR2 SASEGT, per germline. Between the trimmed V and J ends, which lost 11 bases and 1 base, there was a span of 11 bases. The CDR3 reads CAGAGENTEAFF. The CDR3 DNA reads TGTGCCGGGGCGGGGGAGAACACTGAAGCTTTCTTT.

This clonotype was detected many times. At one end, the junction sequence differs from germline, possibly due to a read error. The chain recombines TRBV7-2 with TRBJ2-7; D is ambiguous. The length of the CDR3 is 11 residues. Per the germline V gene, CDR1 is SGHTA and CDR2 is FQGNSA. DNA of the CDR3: TGTGCCAGCAGGGGATCCTCCGAGCAGTACTTC. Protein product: CASRGSSEQYF.

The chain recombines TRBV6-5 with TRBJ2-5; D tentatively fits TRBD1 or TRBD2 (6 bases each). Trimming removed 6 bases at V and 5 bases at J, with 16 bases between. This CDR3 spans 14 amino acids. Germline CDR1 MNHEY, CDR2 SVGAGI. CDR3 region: CASSYTLGGETQYF. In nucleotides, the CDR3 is TGTGCCAGCAGCTACACCCTAGGGGGGGAGACCCAGTACTTC.

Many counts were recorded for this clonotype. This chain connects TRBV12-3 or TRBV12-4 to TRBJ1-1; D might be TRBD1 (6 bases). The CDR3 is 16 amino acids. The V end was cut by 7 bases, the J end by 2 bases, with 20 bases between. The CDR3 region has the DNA TGTGCCAGCACGGGGAAGGGGTGGGGGGCTAACACTGAAGCTTTCTTT. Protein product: CASTGKGWGANTEAFF.

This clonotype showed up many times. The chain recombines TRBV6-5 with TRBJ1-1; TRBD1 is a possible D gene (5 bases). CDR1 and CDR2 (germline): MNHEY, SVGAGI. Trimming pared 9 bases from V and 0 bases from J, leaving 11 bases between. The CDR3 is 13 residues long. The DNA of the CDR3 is TGTGCCAGTATCAGGGTCCTGAACACTGAAGCTTTCTTT. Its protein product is CASIRVLNTEAFF.

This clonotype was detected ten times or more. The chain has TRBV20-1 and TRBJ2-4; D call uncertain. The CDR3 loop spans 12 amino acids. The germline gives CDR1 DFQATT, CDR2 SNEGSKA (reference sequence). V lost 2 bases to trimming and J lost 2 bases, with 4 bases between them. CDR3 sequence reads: CSARLPKNIQYF. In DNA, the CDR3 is TGCAGTGCTAGATTGCCCAAAAACATTCAGTACTTC.

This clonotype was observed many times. As DNA, the CDR3 is TGTGCCAGCAGTGAGACACAGAAGAACACCGGGGAGCTGTTTTTT. Translated: CASSETQKNTGELFF. The V and J genes are TRBV25-1 and TRBJ2-2; D unclear. The CDR3 consists of 15 residues. The V and J ends lost 3 bases and 1 base respectively, with 9 bases between them. CDR1 is MGHDK and CDR2 is SYGVNS in the germline V gene. Full variable domain (outside the CDR3, taken from reference TRBV25-1 and TRBJ2-2): EADIYQTPRYLVIGTGKKITLECSQTMGHDKMYWYQQDPGMELHLIHYSYGVNSTEKGDLSSESTVSRIRTEHFPLTLESARPSHTSQYLCASSETQKNTGELFFGEGSRLTVL.

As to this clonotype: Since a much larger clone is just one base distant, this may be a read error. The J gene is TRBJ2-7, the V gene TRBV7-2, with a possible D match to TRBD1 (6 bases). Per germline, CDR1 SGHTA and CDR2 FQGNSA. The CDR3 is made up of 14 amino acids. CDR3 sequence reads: CVSSLSGVVYEQYF. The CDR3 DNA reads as TGTGTCAGCAGCTTATCAGGGGTTGTGTACGAGCAGTACTTC.

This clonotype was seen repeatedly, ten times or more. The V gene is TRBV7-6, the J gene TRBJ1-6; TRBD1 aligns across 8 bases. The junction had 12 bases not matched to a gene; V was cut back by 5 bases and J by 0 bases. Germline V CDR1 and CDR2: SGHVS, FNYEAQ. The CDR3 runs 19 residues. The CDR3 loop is CASSPKWTGRSSYNSPLHF. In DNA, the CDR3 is TGTGCCAGCAGCCCCAAATGGACAGGGAGAAGCTCCTATAATTCACCCCTCCACTTT.

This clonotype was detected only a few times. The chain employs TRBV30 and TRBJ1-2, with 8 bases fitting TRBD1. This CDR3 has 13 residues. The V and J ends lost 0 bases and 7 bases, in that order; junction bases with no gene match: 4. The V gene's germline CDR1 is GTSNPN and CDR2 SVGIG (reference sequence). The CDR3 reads CAWSVRTGTGYTF. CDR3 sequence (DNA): TGTGCCTGGAGTGTCAGGACAGGGACTGGCTACACCTTC. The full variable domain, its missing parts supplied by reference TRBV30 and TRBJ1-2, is SQTIHQWPATLVQPVGSPLSLECTVEGTSNPNLYWYRQAAGRGLQLLFYSVGIGQISSEVPQNLSASRPQDRQFILSSKKLLLSDSGFYLCAWSVRTGTGYTFGSGTRLTVV.

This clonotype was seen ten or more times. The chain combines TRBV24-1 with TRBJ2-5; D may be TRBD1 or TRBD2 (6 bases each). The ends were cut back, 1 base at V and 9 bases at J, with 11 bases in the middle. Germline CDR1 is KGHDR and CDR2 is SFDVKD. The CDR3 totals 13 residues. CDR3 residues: CATSDFSGAAQYF. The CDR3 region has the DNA TGTGCCACCAGTGATTTCTCGGGGGCGGCCCAGTACTTC.

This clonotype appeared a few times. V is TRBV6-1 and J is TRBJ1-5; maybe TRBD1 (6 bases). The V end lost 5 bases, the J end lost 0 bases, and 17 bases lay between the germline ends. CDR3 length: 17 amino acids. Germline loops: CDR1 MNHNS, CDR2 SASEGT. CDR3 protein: CASSLQTGFYSNQPQHF. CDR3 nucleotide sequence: TGTGCCAGCAGTCTCCAGACAGGATTTTATAGCAATCAGCCCCAGCATTTT.